A selection of T cell receptor beta chains follows, all from one sample in a study of naive and memory T cell subsets. TCRdb reanalysed the UMI-ligation and nested PCR reads using MiXCR and keeps one entry per CDR3 protein. This table holds roughly 97,000 distinct CDR3 sequences, about 14% found once. The sequenced material came from naive CD8+ T cells from blood. The receptors were sampled from a human donor in good health. CDR3s include the opening cysteine and the closing phenylalanine or tryptophan. Fields, in order: clone size, D gene, J gene, V gene, CDR3 DNA, CDR3 protein. The D gene is left open where the match is weak. For some rows the clone size is stated as once, few or many, or as a class when expanded; others skip it.

clone_size: .; d_call: TRBD1; j_call: TRBJ2-2; v_call: TRBV7-6; cdr3_nt: TGTGCCAGCAGCTCCGGACAGGGCAATATGGCCGGGGAGCTGTTTTTT; cdr3_aa: CASSSGQGNMAGELFF
clone_size: few; d_call: .; j_call: TRBJ2-3; v_call: TRBV4-3; cdr3_nt: TGCGCCAGCAGCCAAGAAACCGGGGGGCCGGCCCTTCTGATCGCAGATACGCAGTATTTT; cdr3_aa: CASSQETGGPALLIADTQYF
clone_size: .; d_call: .; j_call: TRBJ1-5; v_call: TRBV19; cdr3_nt: TGTGCCAGTAGTATAGTGGGGTATAGCAATCAGCCCCAGCATTTT; cdr3_aa: CASSIVGYSNQPQHF
clone_size: .; d_call: .; j_call: TRBJ2-7; v_call: TRBV30; cdr3_nt: TGTGCCTGGAGTGTGGGCAGAATCTACGAGCAGTACTTC; cdr3_aa: CAWSVGRIYEQYF
clone_size: few; d_call: .; j_call: TRBJ2-7; v_call: TRBV5-6; cdr3_nt: TGTGCCAGCAGCTTCCGGCAGACCTACGAGCAGTACTTC; cdr3_aa: CASSFRQTYEQYF
clone_size: many; d_call: .; j_call: TRBJ2-4; v_call: TRBV4-3; cdr3_nt: TGCGCCAGCAGCCCCGGTCAGGGGGGCCTGGGAAACATTCAGTACTTC; cdr3_aa: CASSPGQGGLGNIQYF
clone_size: .; d_call: .; j_call: TRBJ2-7; v_call: TRBV9; cdr3_nt: TGTGCCAGCAGCTCATCGCAGAGGGGGGAGCAGTACTTC; cdr3_aa: CASSSSQRGEQYF
clone_size: .; d_call: TRBD1; j_call: TRBJ2-5; v_call: TRBV7-9; cdr3_nt: TGTGCCAGCACCGTTCGGGACAGGGGCTACCAAGAGACCCAGTACTTC; cdr3_aa: CASTVRDRGYQETQYF
clone_size: .; d_call: .; j_call: TRBJ1-5; v_call: TRBV6-2/TRBV6-3; cdr3_nt: TGTGCCAGCACATCCGGATATAGCAATCAGCCCCAGCATTTT; cdr3_aa: CASTSGYSNQPQHF
clone_size: few; d_call: TRBD2; j_call: TRBJ2-1; v_call: TRBV27; cdr3_nt: TGTGCCAGCAGTTTCCTAGCGGGGGTAGAGCAGTTCTTC; cdr3_aa: CASSFLAGVEQFF
clone_size: few; d_call: .; j_call: TRBJ2-5; v_call: TRBV4-3; cdr3_nt: TGCGCCAGCAGCCAAGACTCCTACAGAAACCAAGAGACCCAGTACTTC; cdr3_aa: CASSQDSYRNQETQYF